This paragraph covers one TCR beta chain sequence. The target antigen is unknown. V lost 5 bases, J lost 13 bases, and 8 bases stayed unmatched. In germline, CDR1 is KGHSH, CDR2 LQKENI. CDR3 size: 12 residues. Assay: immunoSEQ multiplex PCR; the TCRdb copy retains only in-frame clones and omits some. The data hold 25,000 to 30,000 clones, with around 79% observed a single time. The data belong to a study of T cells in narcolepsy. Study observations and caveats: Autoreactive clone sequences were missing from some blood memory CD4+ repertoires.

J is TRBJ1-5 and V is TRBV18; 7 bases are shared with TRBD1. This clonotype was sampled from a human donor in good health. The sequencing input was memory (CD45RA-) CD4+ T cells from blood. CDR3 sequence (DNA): TGTGCCAGCTCAAAAGAACAGGGGTCGCAGCATTTT. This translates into CASSKEQGSQHF.